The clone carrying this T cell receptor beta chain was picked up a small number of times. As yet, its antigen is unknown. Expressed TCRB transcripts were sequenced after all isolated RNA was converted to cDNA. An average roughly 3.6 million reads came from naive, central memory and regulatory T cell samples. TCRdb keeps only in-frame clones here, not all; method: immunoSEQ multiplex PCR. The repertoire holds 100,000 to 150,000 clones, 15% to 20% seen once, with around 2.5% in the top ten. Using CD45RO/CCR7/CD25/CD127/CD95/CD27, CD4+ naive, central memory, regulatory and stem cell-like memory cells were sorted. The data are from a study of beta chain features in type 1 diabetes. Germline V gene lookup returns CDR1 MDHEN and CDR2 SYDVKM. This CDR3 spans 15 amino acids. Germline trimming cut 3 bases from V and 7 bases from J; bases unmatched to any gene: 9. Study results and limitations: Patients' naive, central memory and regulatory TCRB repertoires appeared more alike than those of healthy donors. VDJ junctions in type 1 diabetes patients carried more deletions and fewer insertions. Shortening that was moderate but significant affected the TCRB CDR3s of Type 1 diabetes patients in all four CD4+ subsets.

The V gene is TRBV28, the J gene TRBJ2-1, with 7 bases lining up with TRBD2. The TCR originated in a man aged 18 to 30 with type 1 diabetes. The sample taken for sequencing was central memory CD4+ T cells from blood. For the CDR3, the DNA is TGTGCCAGCAGTTTGAGGGGAGGGTTCAGGAATGAGCAGTTCTTC. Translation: CASSLRGGFRNEQFF.